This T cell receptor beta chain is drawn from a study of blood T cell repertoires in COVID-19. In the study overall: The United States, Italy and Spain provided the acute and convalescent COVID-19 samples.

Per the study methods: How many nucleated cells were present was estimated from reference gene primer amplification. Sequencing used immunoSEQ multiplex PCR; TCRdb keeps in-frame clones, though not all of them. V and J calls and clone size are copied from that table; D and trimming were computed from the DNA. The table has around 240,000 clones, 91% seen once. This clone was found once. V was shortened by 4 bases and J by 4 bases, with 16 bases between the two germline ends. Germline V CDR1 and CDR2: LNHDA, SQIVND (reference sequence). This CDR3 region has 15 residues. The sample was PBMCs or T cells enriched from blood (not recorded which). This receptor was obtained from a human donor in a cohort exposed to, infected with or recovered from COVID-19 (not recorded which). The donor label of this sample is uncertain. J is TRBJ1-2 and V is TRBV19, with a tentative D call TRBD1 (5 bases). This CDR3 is CASSTSREYGYGYTF. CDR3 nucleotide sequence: TGTGCCAGTAGTACTTCCAGGGAATATGGCTATGGCTACACCTTC. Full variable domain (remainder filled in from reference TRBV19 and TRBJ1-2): DGGITQSPKYLFRKEGQNVTLSCEQNLNHDAMYWYRQDPGQGLRLIYYSQIVNDFQKGDIAEGYSVSREKKESFPLTVTSAQKNPTAFYLCASSTSREYGYGYTFGSGTRLTVV.